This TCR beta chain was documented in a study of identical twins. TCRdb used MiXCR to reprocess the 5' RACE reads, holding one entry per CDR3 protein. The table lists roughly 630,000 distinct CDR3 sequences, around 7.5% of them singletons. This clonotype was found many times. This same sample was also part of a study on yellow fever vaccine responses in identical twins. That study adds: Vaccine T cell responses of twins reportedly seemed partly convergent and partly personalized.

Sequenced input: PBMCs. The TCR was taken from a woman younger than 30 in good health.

CDR3 DNA: TGTGCCAGCAGTTTAAGATCGGGGTCAGAAGCTTTCTTT. It encodes CASSLRSGSEAFF. This rearrangement joins TRBV12-3 or TRBV12-4 to TRBJ1-1; D gene uncertain. There are 13 residues in the CDR3. Trimming stripped 2 bases from V and 8 bases from J, with 12 bases between.